A selection of T cell receptor beta chains follows, all from one sample in a study of blood T cells in healthy people across ages. TCRdb re-derived calls from the 5' RACE reads in MiXCR, one entry per CDR3 protein. The data show roughly 1,800,000 distinct CDR3 sequences, roughly 50% seen once. Sequenced input: blood. These receptors originate from a woman aged 40-49 years in good health. CDR3s include the opening cysteine and the closing phenylalanine or tryptophan. A D gene is named only where the DNA matches it firmly. Clone size is stated in some rows and not others, as once, few, many or a class when expanded.

.	TRBV4-2	.	TRBJ2-5	CASSQDWQGLGQETQYF	TGTGCCAGCAGCCAAGATTGGCAGGGCTTGGGTCAAGAGACCCAGTACTTC
.	TRBV11-2	few	TRBJ1-6	CASSRPYRRRGAWAYNSPLHF	TGTGCCAGCAGCCGTCCCTATAGACGCCGGGGCGCATGGGCCTATAATTCACCCCTCCACTTT
TRBD1	TRBV29-1	.	TRBJ1-2	CSVEDRSLAPGQGRTNYGYTF	TGCAGCGTTGAAGATCGGTCGTTAGCCCCGGGACAGGGACGGACTAACTATGGCTACACCTTC
.	TRBV20-1	.	TRBJ2-7	CSAPYRESPYEQYF	TGCAGTGCTCCATACAGGGAAAGTCCCTACGAGCAGTACTTC
.	TRBV6-6	.	TRBJ2-3	CASKDAGNTDTQYF	TGTGCCAGCAAAGATGCGGGGAACACAGATACGCAGTATTTT
TRBD1	TRBV6-5	.	TRBJ1-4	CASSSGDRAQEKLFF	TGTGCCAGCAGCTCAGGGGACAGGGCTCAGGAAAAACTGTTTTTT
.	TRBV4-1	few	TRBJ1-5	CASSQVQGTGQPQHF	TGCGCCAGCAGCCAAGTCCAGGGAACAGGTCAGCCCCAGCATTTT
TRBD1	TRBV6-2/TRBV6-3	few	TRBJ2-3	CASSLRDRVRDTQYF	TGTGCCAGCAGTCTCCGGGACAGGGTTCGCGATACGCAGTATTTT
.	TRBV7-3	.	TRBJ2-1	CASSLNPGDEQFF	TGTGCCAGCAGCTTAAATCCCGGGGATGAGCAGTTCTTC
.	TRBV6-1	few	TRBJ1-2	CASRSGGEGTVSFYGYTF	TGTGCCAGCAGATCCGGGGGGGAAGGTACCGTTTCTTTCTATGGCTACACCTTC
.	TRBV6-6	.	TRBJ1-2	CASNPGATNYGYTF	TGTGCCTCTAATCCAGGGGCGACTAACTATGGCTACACCTTC
TRBD1	TRBV11-3	.	TRBJ2-6	CASSLGKDRAGANVLTF	TGTGCCAGCAGCTTAGGAAAGGACAGGGCTGGGGCCAACGTCCTGACTTTC
TRBD1	TRBV11-1	few	TRBJ2-3	CASSFTQGITDTQYF	TGTGCCAGCAGCTTCACACAGGGGATCACAGATACGCAGTATTTT
TRBD2	TRBV5-1	.	TRBJ2-5	CASSPSWTRLQETQYF	TGCGCCAGCAGCCCGTCCTGGACTAGGCTCCAAGAGACCCAGTACTTC
TRBD1	TRBV7-2	.	TRBJ1-6	CASSNRQGGGSPLHF	TGTGCCAGCAGCAACCGACAGGGTGGCGGGTCACCCCTCCACTTT
.	TRBV6-5	.	TRBJ2-3	CASSFRQSASTDTQYF	TGTGCCAGCAGTTTTCGACAGAGTGCTAGCACAGATACGCAGTATTTT
.	TRBV7-2	few	TRBJ2-5	CASSLGGGGKTQYF	TGTGCCAGCAGCTTAGGCGGAGGAGGAAAGACCCAGTACTTC
TRBD2	TRBV29-1	few	TRBJ2-1	CSVDNSGIRNEQFF	TGCAGCGTTGATAATAGCGGGATCCGCAATGAGCAGTTCTTC
.	TRBV6-5	.	TRBJ2-7	CASSYGPEQYF	TGTGCCAGCAGTTACGGACCCGAGCAGTACTTC
.	TRBV12-3/TRBV12-4	few	TRBJ2-3	CASSFSTGDTQYF	TGTGCCAGCAGTTTTTCAACAGGAGATACGCAGTATTTT
.	TRBV7-2	.	TRBJ2-1	CASSQHHGGYNEQFF	TGTGCCAGCAGCCAACACCACGGGGGTTACAATGAGCAGTTCTTC
.	TRBV4-3	.	TRBJ1-4	CASSTRGGEKLFF	TGCGCCAGCAGTACAAGAGGAGGGGAAAAACTGTTTTTT
.	TRBV20-1	.	TRBJ2-3	CSASREFTDTQYF	TGCAGTGCTAGTCGGGAGTTCACAGATACGCAGTATTTT
.	TRBV6-2/TRBV6-3	.	TRBJ1-4	CASSQPRTIRYEKLFF	TGTGCCAGCAGCCAACCTAGGACAATTCGATATGAAAAACTGTTTTTT
.	TRBV4-3	many	TRBJ2-1	CASSRDSDNEQFF	TGCGCCAGCAGCCGAGACAGCGACAATGAGCAGTTCTTC
.	TRBV6-1	.	TRBJ2-4	CASVAKNIQYF	TGTGCCAGCGTAGCCAAAAACATTCAGTACTTC
TRBD2	TRBV11-2	few	TRBJ2-5	CASSRPSTSGGVYQETQYF	TGTGCCAGCAGCCGACCCTCGACTAGCGGGGGGGTGTACCAAGAGACCCAGTACTTC
.	TRBV12-3/TRBV12-4	few	TRBJ2-5	CASSAGTPGTQYF	TGTGCCAGCAGCGCCGGGACTCCGGGGACCCAGTACTTC
.	TRBV27	.	TRBJ1-1	CASSSRLGNTEAFF	TGTGCCAGCAGTTCACGGTTAGGGAACACTGAAGCTTTCTTT
.	TRBV5-1	.	TRBJ2-4	CASSPGLNYNEQYF	TGCGCCAGCAGCCCAGGACTCAACTACAATGAGCAGTACTTC
.	TRBV4-3	once	TRBJ2-1	CASSQDGLYNEQFF	TGCGCCAGCAGCCAAGATGGACTCTACAATGAGCAGTTCTTC
.	TRBV5-8	.	TRBJ2-3	CASSLQPRTSTDTQYF	TGTGCCAGCAGCTTACAGCCCAGGACCTCAACAGATACGCAGTATTTT
.	TRBV6-5	few	TRBJ2-3	CASSQLAGTQYF	TGTGCCAGCAGCCAGCTCGCGGGGACGCAGTATTTT
.	TRBV19	.	TRBJ2-5	CASSMIDRQETQYF	TGTGCCAGTAGTATGATAGACCGGCAAGAGACCCAGTACTTC
TRBD1	TRBV7-2	few	TRBJ2-7	CASSSRTGSGEQYF	TGTGCCAGCAGCTCCCGGACAGGGTCTGGCGAGCAGTACTTC
.	TRBV12-3/TRBV12-4	few	TRBJ2-1	CASRRQGLNEQFF	TGTGCCAGCAGACGGCAGGGCCTCAATGAGCAGTTCTTC
TRBD1	TRBV7-2	.	TRBJ2-1	CASKNRDRGEQFF	TGTGCCAGCAAGAACCGGGACAGGGGCGAGCAGTTCTTC
.	TRBV11-2	.	TRBJ2-3	CASSSWTASTDTQYF	TGTGCCAGCAGCTCTTGGACAGCATCCACAGATACGCAGTATTTT
.	TRBV15	.	TRBJ1-4	CATSREGQINEKLFF	TGTGCCACCAGCAGAGAAGGTCAGATTAATGAAAAACTGTTTTTT
.	TRBV20-1	.	TRBJ2-7	CSAREGGGSSYEQYF	TGCAGTGCTCGAGAGGGCGGGGGCAGCTCCTACGAGCAGTACTTC
TRBD1	TRBV27	.	TRBJ2-1	CASSFRYRGDEQFF	TGTGCCAGCAGTTTCCGATACAGGGGAGATGAGCAGTTCTTC
.	TRBV5-1	.	TRBJ1-1	CASSLLQPSNTEAFF	TGCGCCAGCAGCTTGCTGCAACCGTCGAACACTGAAGCTTTCTTT
.	TRBV9	once	TRBJ1-2	CASTGGGVQGYTF	TGTGCCAGCACCGGGGGAGGGGTTCAGGGCTACACCTTC
TRBD2	TRBV5-1	few	TRBJ2-6	CASHSGGAGSGANVLTF	TGCGCCAGCCATAGCGGGGGGGCCGGATCTGGGGCCAACGTCCTGACTTTC
TRBD2	TRBV4-3	.	TRBJ2-6	CASSLTTSGGAGANVLTF	TGCGCCAGCAGCCTAACGACTAGCGGGGGGGCTGGGGCCAACGTCCTGACTTTC
.	TRBV14	.	TRBJ2-1	CASSQDSATGREQFF	TGTGCCAGCAGCCAAGATTCGGCCACAGGAAGGGAGCAGTTCTTC
.	TRBV4-3	.	TRBJ1-6	CASSRLQETNSPLHF	TGCGCCAGCAGCCGGTTACAGGAGACTAATTCACCCCTCCACTTT
.	TRBV20-1	.	TRBJ1-2	CSADAAGYGYTF	TGCAGTGCGGATGCCGCGGGCTATGGCTACACCTTC
.	TRBV14	few	TRBJ2-7	CASSLKWTPYEQYF	TGTGCCAGCAGCCTAAAGTGGACTCCCTACGAGCAGTACTTC
.	TRBV9	.	TRBJ1-2	CASSVGSTGYGYTF	TGTGCCAGCAGCGTAGGGTCAACAGGGTATGGCTACACCTTC
.	TRBV12-3/TRBV12-4	few	TRBJ2-5	CASSDNLAARAQYF	TGTGCCAGCAGTGATAATTTAGCCGCCAGGGCCCAGTACTTC
TRBD1	TRBV6-2/TRBV6-3	once	TRBJ1-2	CASSSWETGHYGYTF	TGTGCCAGCAGCTCCTGGGAGACAGGGCACTATGGCTACACCTTC